These T cell receptor beta chains were read from a single sample in a study of blood T cell repertoires in COVID-19. The repertoire was sequenced with immunoSEQ multiplex PCR; TCRdb's copy has only in-frame clones and lacks some. This table holds hundreds of thousands of clones, 90% found once. Sequencing was done on a sample of PBMCs or T cells enriched from blood (not recorded which). Receptors originate from a woman under 30 with acute COVID-19. Each CDR3 is given with its conserved first and last residue. A D gene is named only where the DNA matches it firmly. Where a row states a size, it is once, few, many or the class of an expanded clone; other rows omit it.

D gene: TRBD2; J gene: TRBJ2-7; clone size: once; V gene: TRBV9; CDR3 protein: CASSAGLAPSYEQYF; CDR3 DNA: TGTGCCAGCAGCGCGGGACTAGCGCCTTCCTACGAGCAGTACTTC
D gene: -; J gene: TRBJ1-4; clone size: -; V gene: TRBV25-1; CDR3 protein: CASSVKTVYGEKLFF; CDR3 DNA: TGTGCCAGCAGTGTAAAGACAGTGTATGGAGAAAAACTGTTTTTT
D gene: TRBD2; J gene: TRBJ2-2; clone size: -; V gene: TRBV11-2; CDR3 protein: CASSRTSGSNTGELFF; CDR3 DNA: TGTGCCAGCAGCCGCACTAGCGGGAGTAACACCGGGGAGCTGTTTTTT
D gene: TRBD1; J gene: TRBJ2-1; clone size: -; V gene: TRBV2; CDR3 protein: CASREGTAHNEQFF; CDR3 DNA: TGTGCCAGTAGAGAGGGGACAGCCCACAATGAGCAGTTCTTC
D gene: TRBD1; J gene: TRBJ2-1; clone size: -; V gene: TRBV5-5; CDR3 protein: CASSFQGVGYNEQFF; CDR3 DNA: TGTGCCAGCAGCTTTCAGGGGGTGGGCTACAATGAGCAGTTCTTC
D gene: -; J gene: TRBJ2-7; clone size: once; V gene: TRBV7-8; CDR3 protein: CASTTGYTYEQYF; CDR3 DNA: TGTGCCAGCACCACAGGGTATACCTACGAGCAGTACTTC
D gene: -; J gene: TRBJ2-1; clone size: -; V gene: TRBV15; CDR3 protein: CATSLKGESYNEQFF; CDR3 DNA: TGTGCCACCAGCCTCAAGGGGGAATCCTACAATGAGCAGTTCTTC
D gene: -; J gene: TRBJ2-7; clone size: -; V gene: TRBV5-1; CDR3 protein: CASSKGDRDEQYF; CDR3 DNA: TGCGCCAGCTCGAAGGGGGATCGAGACGAGCAGTACTTC
D gene: TRBD2; J gene: TRBJ2-7; clone size: -; V gene: TRBV18; CDR3 protein: CASSRNSAGALEQYF; CDR3 DNA: TGTGCCAGCTCACGTAACTCGGCGGGAGCTCTTGAGCAGTACTTC
D gene: TRBD1; J gene: TRBJ2-6; clone size: -; V gene: TRBV5-1; CDR3 protein: CASRLRQGGSGANVLTF; CDR3 DNA: TGCGCCAGCAGGCTTCGACAGGGGGGCTCTGGGGCCAACGTCCTGACTTTC
D gene: -; J gene: TRBJ1-5; clone size: -; V gene: TRBV7-2; CDR3 protein: CASSSNDIQPQHF; CDR3 DNA: TGTGCCAGCAGCTCCAACGACATTCAGCCCCAGCATTTT
D gene: -; J gene: TRBJ2-1; clone size: many; V gene: TRBV28; CDR3 protein: CASTRLSYNEQFF; CDR3 DNA: TGTGCCAGCACCCGACTGTCCTACAATGAGCAGTTCTTC
D gene: TRBD1; J gene: TRBJ1-4; clone size: -; V gene: TRBV5-1; CDR3 protein: CASSARQGATNEKLFF; CDR3 DNA: TGCGCCAGCAGCGCGCGACAGGGTGCAACTAATGAAAAACTGTTTTTT
D gene: TRBD1; J gene: TRBJ2-3; clone size: -; V gene: TRBV6-5; CDR3 protein: CASSPRQGRTDTQYF; CDR3 DNA: TGTGCCAGCAGTCCTAGACAGGGCCGCACAGATACGCAGTATTTT
D gene: TRBD2; J gene: TRBJ2-3; clone size: -; V gene: TRBV27; CDR3 protein: CASSLASGRTDTQYF; CDR3 DNA: TGTGCCAGCAGTTTGGCTAGCGGGAGGACAGATACGCAGTATTTT
D gene: -; J gene: TRBJ1-5; clone size: -; V gene: TRBV2; CDR3 protein: CASSEAGRNQPQHF; CDR3 DNA: TGTGCCAGCAGTGAAGCTGGCAGGAATCAGCCCCAGCATTTT
D gene: TRBD1; J gene: TRBJ1-1; clone size: -; V gene: TRBV29-1; CDR3 protein: CSVTKGGRGTEAFF; CDR3 DNA: TGCAGCGTCACCAAAGGGGGCCGTGGGACTGAAGCTTTCTTT
D gene: -; J gene: TRBJ1-1; clone size: -; V gene: TRBV12-3/TRBV12-4; CDR3 protein: CASSPDPIGAFF; CDR3 DNA: TGTGCCAGCAGTCCCGATCCCATCGGAGCTTTCTTT
D gene: TRBD2; J gene: TRBJ2-5; clone size: -; V gene: TRBV29-1; CDR3 protein: CSVGGGYQETQYF; CDR3 DNA: TGCAGCGTTGGGGGGGGGTACCAAGAGACCCAGTACTTC
D gene: TRBD2; J gene: TRBJ2-5; clone size: -; V gene: TRBV25-1; CDR3 protein: CASSEAGGFGTQYF; CDR3 DNA: TGTGCCAGCAGTGAAGCGGGGGGTTTCGGGACCCAGTACTTC
D gene: -; J gene: TRBJ2-3; clone size: -; V gene: TRBV24-1; CDR3 protein: CATSDGQLRGTQYF; CDR3 DNA: TGTGCCACCAGTGATGGACAGCTCCGCGGTACGCAGTATTTT
D gene: -; J gene: TRBJ1-2; clone size: -; V gene: TRBV7-8; CDR3 protein: CASSPRETGGYTF; CDR3 DNA: TGTGCCAGCAGCCCCCGGGAGACGGGAGGCTACACCTTC
D gene: TRBD1; J gene: TRBJ2-2; clone size: -; V gene: TRBV30; CDR3 protein: CAFRDRGTGELFF; CDR3 DNA: TGTGCCTTCCGGGACAGAGGTACCGGGGAGCTGTTTTTT
D gene: TRBD2; J gene: TRBJ2-1; clone size: -; V gene: TRBV9; CDR3 protein: CASSVGISGRYNEQFF; CDR3 DNA: TGTGCCAGCAGCGTAGGAATAAGCGGGAGATACAATGAGCAGTTCTTC
D gene: -; J gene: TRBJ2-3; clone size: -; V gene: TRBV18; CDR3 protein: CASSPGPGTDTQYF; CDR3 DNA: TGTGCCAGCTCCCCAGGGCCGGGCACAGATACGCAGTATTTT
D gene: TRBD2; J gene: TRBJ2-7; clone size: -; V gene: TRBV5-1; CDR3 protein: CASSSQGLASEQYF; CDR3 DNA: TGCGCCAGCAGCTCTCAGGGACTAGCTTCTGAGCAGTACTTC
D gene: TRBD1; J gene: TRBJ2-7; clone size: -; V gene: TRBV29-1; CDR3 protein: CSITLVRGQSRSSYEQYF; CDR3 DNA: TGCAGCATCACCCTCGTCCGGGGACAGTCGAGGAGCTCCTACGAGCAGTACTTC
D gene: -; J gene: TRBJ1-1; clone size: -; V gene: TRBV6-2/TRBV6-3; CDR3 protein: CASSWNEGSSSNTEAFF; CDR3 DNA: TGTGCCAGCAGTTGGAATGAAGGGAGTTCTTCGAACACTGAAGCTTTCTTT
D gene: TRBD1; J gene: TRBJ2-1; clone size: once; V gene: TRBV4-1; CDR3 protein: CASSQSRGRGSYNEQFF; CDR3 DNA: TGCGCCAGCAGCCAATCGAGGGGGCGAGGCTCCTACAATGAGCAGTTCTTC
D gene: -; J gene: TRBJ2-6; clone size: -; V gene: TRBV29-1; CDR3 protein: CSVEGGAGANVLTF; CDR3 DNA: TGCAGCGTTGAGGGGGGTGCCGGGGCCAACGTCCTGACTTTC
D gene: TRBD2; J gene: TRBJ2-7; clone size: -; V gene: TRBV4-3; CDR3 protein: CASSQAVAGRREQYF; CDR3 DNA: TGCGCCAGCAGCCAAGCAGTAGCGGGACGGCGGGAGCAGTACTTC
D gene: -; J gene: TRBJ2-1; clone size: -; V gene: TRBV7-8; CDR3 protein: CASSLWRDLRNNEQFF; CDR3 DNA: TGTGCCAGCAGCTTATGGCGGGACCTGCGGAACAATGAGCAGTTCTTC
D gene: TRBD2; J gene: TRBJ2-1; clone size: -; V gene: TRBV20-1; CDR3 protein: CSASSGLAVEQFF; CDR3 DNA: TGCAGTGCTAGTTCCGGACTAGCAGTTGAGCAGTTCTTC
D gene: TRBD2; J gene: TRBJ2-3; clone size: -; V gene: TRBV4-1; CDR3 protein: CASSQSHSGSTDTQYF; CDR3 DNA: TGCGCCAGCAGCCAATCACATAGCGGGAGTACAGATACGCAGTATTTT
D gene: -; J gene: TRBJ1-1; clone size: -; V gene: TRBV6-2/TRBV6-3; CDR3 protein: CASSYLSSNTEAFF; CDR3 DNA: TGTGCCAGCAGTTACCTAAGTTCGAACACTGAAGCTTTCTTT
D gene: -; J gene: TRBJ2-3; clone size: -; V gene: TRBV7-2; CDR3 protein: CASREGRLDTQYF; CDR3 DNA: TGTGCCAGCAGGGAGGGCCGATTAGATACGCAGTATTTT
D gene: TRBD2; J gene: TRBJ2-3; clone size: -; V gene: TRBV6-4; CDR3 protein: CASSETSGGSTDTQYF; CDR3 DNA: TGTGCCAGCAGTGAGACTAGCGGGGGCAGCACAGATACGCAGTATTTT
D gene: TRBD1; J gene: TRBJ2-7; clone size: -; V gene: TRBV28; CDR3 protein: CASSPLWDDRGVARTYEQYF; CDR3 DNA: TGTGCCAGCAGTCCCCTTTGGGACGACAGGGGTGTCGCCAGGACCTACGAGCAGTACTTC
D gene: TRBD2; J gene: TRBJ2-1; clone size: -; V gene: TRBV2; CDR3 protein: CASSEGGLAGGGYNEQFF; CDR3 DNA: TGTGCCAGCAGTGAAGGTGGACTAGCGGGAGGGGGATACAATGAGCAGTTCTTC
D gene: -; J gene: TRBJ1-2; clone size: -; V gene: TRBV28; CDR3 protein: CASSSSGSGDYGYTF; CDR3 DNA: TGTGCCAGCAGTTCCTCGGGTTCGGGGGACTATGGCTACACCTTC
D gene: -; J gene: TRBJ1-1; clone size: -; V gene: TRBV6-5; CDR3 protein: CASSPRGGTEAFF; CDR3 DNA: TGTGCCAGCAGTCCGAGGGGAGGCACTGAAGCTTTCTTT
D gene: -; J gene: TRBJ1-1; clone size: few; V gene: TRBV29-1; CDR3 protein: CSVVQSNTEAFF; CDR3 DNA: TGCAGCGTTGTACAGTCGAACACTGAAGCTTTCTTT